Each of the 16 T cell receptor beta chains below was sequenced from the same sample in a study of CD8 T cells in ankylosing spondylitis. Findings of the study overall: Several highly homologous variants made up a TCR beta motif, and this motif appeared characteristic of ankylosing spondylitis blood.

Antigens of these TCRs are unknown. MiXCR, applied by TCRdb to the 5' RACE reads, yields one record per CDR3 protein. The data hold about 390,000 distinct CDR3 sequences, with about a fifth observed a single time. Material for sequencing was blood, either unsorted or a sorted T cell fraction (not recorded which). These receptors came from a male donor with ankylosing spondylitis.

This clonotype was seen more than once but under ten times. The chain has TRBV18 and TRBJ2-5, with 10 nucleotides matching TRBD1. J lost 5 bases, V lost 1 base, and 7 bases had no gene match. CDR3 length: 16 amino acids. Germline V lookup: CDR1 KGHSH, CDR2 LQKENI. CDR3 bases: TGTGCCAGCTCACCACGGGGGACAGGGGTACGGGAGACCCAGTACTTC. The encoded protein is CASSPRGTGVRETQYF.

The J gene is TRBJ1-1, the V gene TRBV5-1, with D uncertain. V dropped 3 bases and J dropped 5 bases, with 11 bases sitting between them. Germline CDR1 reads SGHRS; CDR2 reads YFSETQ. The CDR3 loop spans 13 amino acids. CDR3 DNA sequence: TGCGCCAGCAGCTCCTCCCATGGGACTGAAGCTTTCTTT. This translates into CASSSSHGTEAFF.

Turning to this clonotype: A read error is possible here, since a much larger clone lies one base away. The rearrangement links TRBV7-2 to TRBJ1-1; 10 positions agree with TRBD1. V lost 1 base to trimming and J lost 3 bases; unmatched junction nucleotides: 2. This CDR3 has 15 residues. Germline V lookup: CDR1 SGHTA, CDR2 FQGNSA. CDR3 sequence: CASSLVGTGDTEAFF. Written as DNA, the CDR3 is TGTGCCAGCAGCTTAGTCGGGACAGGGGACACTGAAGCTTTCTTT.

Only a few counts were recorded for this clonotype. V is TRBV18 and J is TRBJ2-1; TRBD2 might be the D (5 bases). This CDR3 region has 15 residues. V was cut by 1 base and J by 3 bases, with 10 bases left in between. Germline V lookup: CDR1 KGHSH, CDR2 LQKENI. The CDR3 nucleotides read TGTGCCAGCTCACCACAGCGGAGCGGCTACAATGAGCAGTTCTTC. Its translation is CASSPQRSGYNEQFF. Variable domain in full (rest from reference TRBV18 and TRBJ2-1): NAGVMQNPRHLVRRRGQEARLRCSPMKGHSHVYWYRQLPEEGLKFMVYLQKENIIDESGMPKERFSAEFPKEGPSILRIQQVVRGDSAAYFCASSPQRSGYNEQFFGPGTRLTVL.

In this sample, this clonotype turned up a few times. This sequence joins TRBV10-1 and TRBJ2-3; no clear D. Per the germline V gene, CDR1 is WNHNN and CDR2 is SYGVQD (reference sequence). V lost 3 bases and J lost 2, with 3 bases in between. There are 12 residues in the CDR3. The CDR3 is CASSENTDTQYF. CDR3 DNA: TGCGCCAGCAGTGAAAACACAGATACGCAGTATTTT.

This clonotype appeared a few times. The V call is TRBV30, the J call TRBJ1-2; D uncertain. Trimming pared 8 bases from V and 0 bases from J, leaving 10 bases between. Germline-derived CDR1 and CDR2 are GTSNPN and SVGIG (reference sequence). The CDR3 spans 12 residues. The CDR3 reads CAVVQSNYGYTF. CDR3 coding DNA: TGTGCCGTCGTACAGTCTAACTATGGCTACACCTTC.

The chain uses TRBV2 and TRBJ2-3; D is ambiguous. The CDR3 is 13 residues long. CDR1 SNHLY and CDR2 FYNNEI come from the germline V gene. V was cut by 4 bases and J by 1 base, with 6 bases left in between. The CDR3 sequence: CASSAEGTDTQYF. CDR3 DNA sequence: TGTGCCAGCAGTGCCGAGGGCACAGATACGCAGTATTTT.

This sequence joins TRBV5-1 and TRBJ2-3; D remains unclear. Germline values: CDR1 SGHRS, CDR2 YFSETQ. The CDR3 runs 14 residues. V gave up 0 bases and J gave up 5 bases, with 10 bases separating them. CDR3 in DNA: TGCGCCAGCAGCTTGGGGGGTCCCGTAGATACGCAGTATTTT. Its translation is CASSLGGPVDTQYF.

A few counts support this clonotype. The CDR3 is CASSWGGLYMNTEAFF. DNA of the CDR3: TGTGCCAGCAGCTGGGGGGGGCTTTACATGAACACTGAAGCTTTCTTT. The chain has TRBV5-8 and TRBJ1-1, with D possibly being TRBD1 (6 bases). Per germline, CDR1 SGHTS and CDR2 YDEGEE. Trimming cost V 3 bases and J 0 bases, with 15 bases left between them. The CDR3 loop spans 16 amino acids.

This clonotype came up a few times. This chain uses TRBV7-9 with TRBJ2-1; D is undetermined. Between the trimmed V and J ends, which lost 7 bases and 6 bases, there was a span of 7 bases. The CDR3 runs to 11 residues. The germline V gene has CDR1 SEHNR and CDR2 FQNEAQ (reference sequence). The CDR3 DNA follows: TGTGCCAGCACGCTTGGCAATGAGCAGTTCTTC. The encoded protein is CASTLGNEQFF. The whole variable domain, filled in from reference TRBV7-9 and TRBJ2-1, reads DTGVSQNPRHKITKRGQNVTFRCDPISEHNRLYWYRQTLGQGPEFLTYFQNEAQLEKSRLLSDRFSAERPKGSFSTLEIQRTEQGDSAMYLCASTLGNEQFFGPGTRLTVL.

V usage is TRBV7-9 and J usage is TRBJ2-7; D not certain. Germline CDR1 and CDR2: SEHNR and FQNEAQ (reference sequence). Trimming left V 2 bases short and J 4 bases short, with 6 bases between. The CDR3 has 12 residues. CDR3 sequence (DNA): TGTGCCAGCAGCTTAACCGTTTACGAGCAGTACTTC. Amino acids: CASSLTVYEQYF.

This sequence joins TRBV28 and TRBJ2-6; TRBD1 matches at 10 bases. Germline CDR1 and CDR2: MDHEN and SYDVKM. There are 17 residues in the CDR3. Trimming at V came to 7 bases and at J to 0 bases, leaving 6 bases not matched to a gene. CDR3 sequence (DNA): TGTGCCAGCAACCCGACAGGGGGCCTCTCTGGGGCCAACGTCCTGACTTTC. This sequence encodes CASNPTGGLSGANVLTF.

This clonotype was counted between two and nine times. CDR3 in DNA: TGTGCCAGCTCACCACTTACAGGGGCCAATGAGCAGTTCTTC. This gives the protein CASSPLTGANEQFF. The V gene is TRBV18, the J gene TRBJ2-1; 7 positions agree with TRBD1. V dropped 1 base and J dropped 6; count of bases not matched to a gene: 3. Per germline, CDR1 KGHSH and CDR2 LQKENI. This CDR3 is 14 amino acids long.

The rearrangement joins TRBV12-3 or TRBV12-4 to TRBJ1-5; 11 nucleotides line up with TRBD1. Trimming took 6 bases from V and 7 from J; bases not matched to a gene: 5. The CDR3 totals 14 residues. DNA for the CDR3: TGTGCCAGCAGACCGGACAGGGGGCTCCAGCCCCAGCATTTT. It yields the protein CASRPDRGLQPQHF.

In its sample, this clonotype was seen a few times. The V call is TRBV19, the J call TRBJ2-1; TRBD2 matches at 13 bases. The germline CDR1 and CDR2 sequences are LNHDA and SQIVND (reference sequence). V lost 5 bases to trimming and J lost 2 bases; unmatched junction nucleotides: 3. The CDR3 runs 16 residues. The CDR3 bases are TGTGCCAGTAGTTGGACTAGCGGGAGTGCCTACAATGAGCAGTTCTTC. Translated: CASSWTSGSAYNEQFF.

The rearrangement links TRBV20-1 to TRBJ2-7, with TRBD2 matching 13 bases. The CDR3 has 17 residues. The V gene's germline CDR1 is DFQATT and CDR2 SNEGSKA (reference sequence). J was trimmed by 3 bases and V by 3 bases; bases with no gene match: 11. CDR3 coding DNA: TGCAGTGCTAGGACCGGACTAGCGGGAGTTTTTGGCTACGAGCAGTACTTC. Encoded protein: CSARTGLAGVFGYEQYF.